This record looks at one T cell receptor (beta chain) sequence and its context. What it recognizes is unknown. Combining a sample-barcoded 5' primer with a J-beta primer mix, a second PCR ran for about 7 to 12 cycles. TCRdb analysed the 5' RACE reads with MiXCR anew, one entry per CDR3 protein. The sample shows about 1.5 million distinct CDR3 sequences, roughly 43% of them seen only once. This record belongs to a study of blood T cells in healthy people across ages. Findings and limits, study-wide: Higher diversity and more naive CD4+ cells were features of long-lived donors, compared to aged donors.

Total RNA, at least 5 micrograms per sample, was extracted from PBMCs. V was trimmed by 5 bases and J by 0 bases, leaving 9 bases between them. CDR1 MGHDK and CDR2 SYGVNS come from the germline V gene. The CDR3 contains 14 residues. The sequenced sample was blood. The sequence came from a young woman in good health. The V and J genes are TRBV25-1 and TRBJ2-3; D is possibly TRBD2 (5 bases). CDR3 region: CASSQRRSTDTQYF. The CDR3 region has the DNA TGTGCCAGCAGTCAGCGGCGTAGCACAGATACGCAGTATTTT.